These T cell receptor beta chains were read from a single sample in a study of blood T cell repertoires in COVID-19. Using immunoSEQ multiplex PCR, the repertoire was profiled, and TCRdb retains in-frame clones only, with some absent. This sample has some 66,000 clones; roughly nine tenths occur once, and the top ten carry approximately 7.9%. Sequences were obtained from peripheral blood. All receptors derive from a human donor in a cohort sampled during active COVID-19. Each CDR3 is given with its conserved first and last residue. A D gene is named only where the DNA matches it firmly. Size is omitted from some rows. Given values are once, few, many or a class for expanded clones.

V	J	D	size	DNA	CDR3
TRBV3-1/TRBV3-2	TRBJ2-2	TRBD2	.	TGTGCCAGCAGCCAAACTCGGACTAGCGGCCGCTCCGGGGAGCTGTTTTTT	CASSQTRTSGRSGELFF
TRBV5-1	TRBJ1-3	TRBD1	.	TGCGCCAGCAGCGTCGGACAGGGGGGAAACACCATATATTTT	CASSVGQGGNTIYF
TRBV28	TRBJ2-3	TRBD1	.	TGTGCCAGCAGTCCTCGGGGGACAGGGAGGTATACGCAGTATTTT	CASSPRGTGRYTQYF
TRBV6-5	TRBJ1-3	.	.	TGTGCCAGCAGTTGGGACACCTCTGGAAACACCATATATTTT	CASSWDTSGNTIYF
TRBV19	TRBJ1-3	.	.	TGTGCCAGTATGAATCAACAGGGCCGTGGAAACACCATATATTTT	CASMNQQGRGNTIYF
TRBV19	TRBJ1-3	TRBD1	.	TGTGCCAGTAGGCGAGGGGGCAGCACCTCTGGAAACACCATATATTTT	CASRRGGSTSGNTIYF
TRBV6-1	TRBJ2-4	TRBD1	.	TGTGCCAGCAGTGAGAGGACAGGGGGCCGTTCCAAAAACATTCAGTACTTC	CASSERTGGRSKNIQYF
TRBV11-2	TRBJ1-1	.	.	TGTGCCAGCAGCCTGGGACATGAGGGTGGTGAAGCTTTCTTT	CASSLGHEGGEAFF
TRBV19	TRBJ2-7	TRBD1	.	TGTGCCAGTAGTATCCGGACCAGCCCGGGGACAGGGTACCCCCCCGAGCAGTACTTC	CASSIRTSPGTGYPPEQYF
TRBV7-3	TRBJ2-7	TRBD2	.	TGTGCCAGCAGCTCTAGCGGGCCTCCCTACGAGCAGTACTTC	CASSSSGPPYEQYF
TRBV5-1	TRBJ2-3	.	.	TGCGCCAGCAGCTGGGCCTCGACAGGCACAGATACGCAGTATTTT	CASSWASTGTDTQYF
TRBV7-2	TRBJ2-1	TRBD1	.	TGTGCCAGCAGCCCGGGACAGTTCTACAATGAGCAGTTCTTC	CASSPGQFYNEQFF
TRBV7-6	TRBJ2-3	TRBD2	.	TGTGCCAGCAGCTTACGTGGAAGTGGTAGCGGGAGTCTGACAGATACGCAGTATTTT	CASSLRGSGSGSLTDTQYF
TRBV7-2	TRBJ2-7	.	.	TGTGCCAGCACCACAGCCTTGAGCTCCTACGAGCAGTACTTC	CASTTALSSYEQYF
TRBV28	TRBJ2-4	.	.	TGTGCCAGCAGGCAGGTTTCGGTGGGGCAAAACATTCAGTACTTC	CASRQVSVGQNIQYF
TRBV28	TRBJ1-5	.	.	TGTGCCAGCAGTTTTCACAACAGCAATCAGCCCCAGCATTTT	CASSFHNSNQPQHF
TRBV24-1	TRBJ2-1	.	.	TGTGCCACCAGTAGAGAGGGAAGAAGCAATGAGCAGTTCTTC	CATSREGRSNEQFF
TRBV5-4	TRBJ1-2	.	once	TGTGCCAGCAGCTTGGGACAGGACTATGGCTACACCTTC	CASSLGQDYGYTF
TRBV5-6	TRBJ2-5	.	few	TGTGCCAGCAGCTCAAGGACACGTCAGTACTTC	CASSSRTRQYF
TRBV20-1	TRBJ2-7	TRBD1	.	TGCAGTGCTAGTCCCGGGACAGGGGTTTTCGAGCAGTACTTC	CSASPGTGVFEQYF
TRBV19	TRBJ1-2	.	.	TGTGCCAGTAGTCTTGGCAACTATGGCTACACCTTC	CASSLGNYGYTF
TRBV3-1/TRBV3-2	TRBJ2-3	.	.	TGTGCCAGCAGCCAAGAATACAGCAGCACAGATACGCAGTATTTT	CASSQEYSSTDTQYF
TRBV19	TRBJ2-5	TRBD2	.	TGTGCCAGTAGTAGCGGGGGGTCTGGATCCGGGACCCAGTACTTC	CASSSGGSGSGTQYF
TRBV5-3	TRBJ1-1	TRBD1	once	TGTGCCAGAAGCAGTCGAGACAGGGGGCTCACTGAAGCTTTCTTT	CARSSRDRGLTEAFF
TRBV9	TRBJ1-1	.	.	TGTGCCAGCAGCGTAGGAGTCCAGAACACTGAAGCTTTCTTT	CASSVGVQNTEAFF
TRBV5-4	TRBJ1-1	TRBD1	.	TGTGCCAGCAGTCCAGGGGGCGGTAGGGCTGAAGCTTTCTTT	CASSPGGGRAEAFF
TRBV5-1	TRBJ2-3	.	.	TGCGCCAGCAGCTTCCGCGGCGGGGGCTCTGGAGATACGCAGTATTTT	CASSFRGGGSGDTQYF
TRBV6-5	TRBJ1-2	TRBD1	.	TGTGCCAGCGGGATCACAGGGGTGGATGGATATGGCTACACCTTC	CASGITGVDGYGYTF
TRBV7-9	TRBJ2-3	TRBD1	.	TGTGCCAGCAGCTTATCAGTACAGGGGGCAGATACGCAGTATTTT	CASSLSVQGADTQYF
TRBV7-2	TRBJ1-3	TRBD1	once	TGTGCCAGCAGCCGGGACAGGGTCTCTGGAAACACCATATATTTT	CASSRDRVSGNTIYF
TRBV28	TRBJ2-1	TRBD1	.	TGTGCCAGCAGTGACAGGGGTTCCCACTTCTTC	CASSDRGSHFF
TRBV7-3	TRBJ2-3	TRBD2	.	TGTGCCAGCAGCCTTACCGGGACTAGGGATCGCACAGATACGCAGTATTTT	CASSLTGTRDRTDTQYF
TRBV6-6	TRBJ1-5	.	.	TGTGCCAGCACCATCGGACAATATAGCAATCAGCCCCAGCATTTT	CASTIGQYSNQPQHF
TRBV7-9	TRBJ2-1	.	.	TGTGCCAGCAGCCGCGGTGGTGTCAATTGGGTCCATGAGCAGTTCTTC	CASSRGGVNWVHEQFF
TRBV18	TRBJ2-6	.	.	TGTGCCAGCTCGCGCGCAGGGGCGAGCTCTGGGGCCAACGTCCTGACTTTC	CASSRAGASSGANVLTF
TRBV29-1	TRBJ1-2	.	.	TGCAGCGTTGAGTCAGGGGAGAGGGCTAACTATGGCTACACCTTC	CSVESGERANYGYTF
TRBV5-1	TRBJ2-7	TRBD1	.	TGCGCCAGCAGCTTGGACAGGGGGGACTACGAGCAGTACTTC	CASSLDRGDYEQYF
TRBV18	TRBJ2-2	TRBD1	.	TGTGCCAGCTCAACGGGACAGGAAAACACCGGGGAGCTGTTTTTT	CASSTGQENTGELFF
TRBV4-2	TRBJ1-2	.	.	TGTGCCAGCAGCCAAGTAAGCGACAGGTACTATGGCTACACCTTC	CASSQVSDRYYGYTF
TRBV7-2	TRBJ2-5	.	.	TGTGCCAGCAGCCTAGGAACAGAAGAGACCCAGTACTTC	CASSLGTEETQYF
TRBV7-3	TRBJ2-6	TRBD2	.	TGTGCCAGCAGCTTGGGAGGGCTTCCCACCCTCTCTGGGGCCAACGTCCTGACTTTC	CASSLGGLPTLSGANVLTF
TRBV3-1/TRBV3-2	TRBJ1-1	.	.	TGTGCCAGCAGCCAGCGGCAGGGTGAAGCTTTCTTT	CASSQRQGEAFF
TRBV3-1/TRBV3-2	TRBJ2-1	.	.	TGTGCCAGCAGCCAAGGCGGCAAAATCTTCTTTTACAATGAGCAGTTCTTC	CASSQGGKIFFYNEQFF